This T cell receptor beta chain comes out of a study of blood T cell repertoires in COVID-19. Looking at the study overall: Specimens from acute and convalescent COVID-19 originated in the United States, Italy and Spain. The cDNA or gDNA used as material had been derived from T cells, B-cell-depleted T cells, or PBMCs.

V lost 2 bases, J lost 5 bases, and 3 bases lay in between. Per germline, CDR1 MNHEY and CDR2 SVGAGI. The CDR3 consists of 12 residues. Libraries were prepared by immunoSEQ multiplex PCR; TCRdb keeps only in-frame clonotypes and omits some of them. This table holds some 86,000 clones, less than 95% found once. The receptor comes from a human donor with active COVID-19. The donor label of this sample is uncertain. Sample: peripheral blood. V and J are TRBV6-5 and TRBJ2-2, with D unclear. In DNA, the CDR3 is TGTGCCAGCAGTTACGAGACCGGGGAGCTGTTTTTT. Translating gives CASSYETGELFF.